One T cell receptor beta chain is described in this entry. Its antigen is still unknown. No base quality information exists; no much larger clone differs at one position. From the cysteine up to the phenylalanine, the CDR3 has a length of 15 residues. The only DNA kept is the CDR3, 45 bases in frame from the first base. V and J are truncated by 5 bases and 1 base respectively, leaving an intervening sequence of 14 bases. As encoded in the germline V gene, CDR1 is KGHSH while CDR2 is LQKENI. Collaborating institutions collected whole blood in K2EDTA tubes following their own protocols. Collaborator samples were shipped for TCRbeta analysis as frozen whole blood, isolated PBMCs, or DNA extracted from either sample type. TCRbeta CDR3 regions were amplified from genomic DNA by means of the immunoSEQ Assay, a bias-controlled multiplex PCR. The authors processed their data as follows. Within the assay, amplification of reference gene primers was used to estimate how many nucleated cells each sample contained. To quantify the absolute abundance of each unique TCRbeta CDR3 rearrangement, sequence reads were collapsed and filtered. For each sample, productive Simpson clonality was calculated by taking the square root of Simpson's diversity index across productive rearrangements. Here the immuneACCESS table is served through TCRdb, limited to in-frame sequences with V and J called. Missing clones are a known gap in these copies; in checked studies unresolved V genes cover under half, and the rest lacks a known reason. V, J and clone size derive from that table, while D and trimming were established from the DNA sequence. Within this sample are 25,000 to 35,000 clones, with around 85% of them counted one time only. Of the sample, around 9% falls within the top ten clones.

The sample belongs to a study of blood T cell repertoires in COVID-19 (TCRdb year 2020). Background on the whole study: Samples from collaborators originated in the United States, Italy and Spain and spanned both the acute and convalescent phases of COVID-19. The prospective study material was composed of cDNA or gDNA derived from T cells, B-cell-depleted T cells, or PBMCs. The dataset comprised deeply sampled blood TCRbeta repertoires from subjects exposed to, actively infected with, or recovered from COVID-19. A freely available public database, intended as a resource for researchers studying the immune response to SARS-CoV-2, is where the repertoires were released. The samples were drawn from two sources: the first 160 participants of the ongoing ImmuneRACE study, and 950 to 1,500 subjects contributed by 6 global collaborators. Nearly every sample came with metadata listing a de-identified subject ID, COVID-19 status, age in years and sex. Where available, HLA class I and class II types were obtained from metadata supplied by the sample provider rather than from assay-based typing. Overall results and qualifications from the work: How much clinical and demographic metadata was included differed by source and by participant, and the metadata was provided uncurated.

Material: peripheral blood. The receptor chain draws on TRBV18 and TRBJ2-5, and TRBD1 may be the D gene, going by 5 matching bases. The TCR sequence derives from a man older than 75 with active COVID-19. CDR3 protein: CASSERGRLQETQYF. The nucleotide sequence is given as TGTGCCAGCTCAGAAAGGGGTCGCCTCCAAGAGACCCAGTACTTC.